This T cell receptor beta chain appears in the sequencing data of a study of beta chain features in type 1 diabetes. V lost 5 bases, J lost 5 bases, and 10 bases stayed unmatched. The V gene's germline CDR1 is SQVTM and CDR2 ANQGSEA. The CDR3 has 14 residues. Since all of the isolated RNA was reverse transcribed, expressed TCRB transcripts were what got sequenced. Clones were sequenced by immunoSEQ multiplex PCR, and TCRdb holds only the in-frame ones, with some missing. Here the sample spans approximately 400,000 clones, roughly 16% being singletons. Sorting that relied on CD45RO/CCR7/CD25/CD127/CD95/CD27 yielded CD4+ naive, central memory, regulatory and stem cell-like memory cells. Purity (above 95%) was reached by all sorted populations.

The rearrangement uses TRBV29-1 and TRBJ2-7; 9 bases line up with TRBD1. The sequenced material came from naive CD4+ T cells from blood. This TCR came from a woman between 18 and 29 years old in good health. The CDR3 bases are TGCAGCGTTAATACAGGGGGCGATTTTCACGAGCAGTACTTC. This translates into CSVNTGGDFHEQYF.